These 25 T cell receptor beta chains share one sample of origin, sequenced in a study of cytomegalovirus exposure and HLA in healthy donors. Measured with immunoSEQ multiplex PCR; TCRdb has only the in-frame clones, and not every one. Counted here are 150,000 to 200,000 clones, around 85% occurring once; the ten biggest clones make up 5.7%. Sequenced: PBMCs. The receptors were gathered from a woman younger than 45 in good health and CMV-seronegative.

Remarks on this clone: Other DNA sequences in this sample translate to the same CDR3. The rearrangement uses TRBV4-3 and TRBJ2-7; 11 bases are shared with TRBD1. CDR1 is LGHNA, CDR2 YSLEER, per germline. This CDR3 is built from 15 residues. V shed 1 base and J 2 bases; nucleotides not matched to a gene: 1. The CDR3 region is CASSQGTGGAYEQYF. CDR3 in DNA: TGCGCCAGCAGCCAAGGGACAGGGGGCGCCTACGAGCAGTACTTC.

The chain couples TRBV7-7 to TRBJ2-5; 11 bases are shared with TRBD2. CDR3 length equals 15 residues. From germline, CDR1 is SSHAT and CDR2 FNYEAQ (reference sequence). The junction had 4 bases not matched to a gene; V was cut back by 0 bases and J by 7 bases. CDR3 nucleotides: TGTGCCAGCAGCTTAGCTAGCGGGAGGGATACGACCCAGTACTTC. Translating it yields CASSLASGRDTTQYF.

The chain uses TRBV6-6 and TRBJ2-1; 9 positions agree with TRBD2. The CDR3 loop spans 14 amino acids. CDR1 and CDR2 (germline): MNHNY, SVGAGI (reference sequence). With V trimmed by 8 bases and J by 7 bases, 9 bases remained unmatched. This CDR3 reads CASGKVSGGNEQFF. The CDR3 region has the DNA TGTGCCAGCGGAAAGGTTAGCGGGGGTAATGAGCAGTTCTTC.

V and J are TRBV13 and TRBJ1-1, with D possibly matching TRBD1 (5 bases). The V gene lost 6 bases and the J gene lost 4 bases, with 6 bases spanning the gap. CDR1 and CDR2 from the germline V gene are PRHDT and FYEKMQ (reference sequence). CDR3 size: 11 residues. CDR3 region: CASRGGTEAFF. CDR3 nucleotides: TGTGCCAGCAGGGGGGGCACTGAAGCTTTCTTT.

The rearrangement links TRBV6-5 to TRBJ1-3; D is uncertain. V was shortened by 5 bases and J by 5 bases, with 13 bases between the two germline ends. From germline, CDR1 is MNHEY and CDR2 SVGAGI. The CDR3 runs 14 residues. CDR3 coding DNA: TGTGCCAGCAGTCCACAGCCTTTTAGAAACACCATATATTTT. This translates into CASSPQPFRNTIYF.

The chain employs TRBV7-2 and TRBJ1-1, with TRBD1 as a possible D gene (5 bases). The V end was cut by 6 bases, the J end by 0 bases, with 11 bases between. Germline V gives CDR1 SGHTA, CDR2 FQGNSA. CDR3 length: 14 residues. The CDR3 DNA reads as TGTGCCAGCAGGCCTGGGGCGGTGAACACTGAAGCTTTCTTT. The encoded protein is CASRPGAVNTEAFF.

The rearrangement links TRBV4-2 to TRBJ1-1, with D possibly TRBD1 on 5 matching bases. V dropped 0 bases and J dropped 1 base, with 9 bases sitting between them. This CDR3 has 15 amino acids. Germline V lookup: CDR1 LGHNA, CDR2 YNFKEQ. CDR3 bases: TGTGCCAGCAGCCAAGAAGGGGCAGCGAACACTGAAGCTTTCTTT. Its translation is CASSQEGAANTEAFF.

The chain carries TRBV9 and TRBJ2-7; 8 bases line up with TRBD1. Germline CDR1 and CDR2: SGDLS and YYNGEE. With 0 bases clipped from V and 3 bases from J, the junction kept 5 bases outside the gene matches. CDR3 length: 15 amino acids. For the CDR3, the DNA is TGTGCCAGCAGCGTAGGACCCGGACAGGGCTACGAGCAGTACTTC. This codes for CASSVGPGQGYEQYF.

The CDR3 spells CASSLEASRGNTIYF. The CDR3 DNA reads TGTGCCAGCAGTTTGGAAGCTTCAAGAGGAAACACCATATATTTT. The chain links TRBV27 to TRBJ1-3; D remains ambiguous. Trimming removed 3 bases at V and 4 bases at J, with 13 bases between. The CDR3 spans 15 residues. Germline-derived CDR1 and CDR2 are MNHEY and SMNVEV (reference sequence).

V usage is TRBV7-9 and J usage is TRBJ1-6; 11 bases agree with TRBD1. With 2 bases clipped from V and 7 bases from J, the junction kept 4 bases outside the gene matches. Germline CDR1 is SEHNR and CDR2 is FQNEAQ (reference sequence). This CDR3 is built from 16 residues. CDR3 loop: CASSLSGTGGNSPLHF. CDR3 bases: TGTGCCAGCAGCTTATCCGGGACAGGGGGAAATTCACCCCTCCACTTT.

The rearrangement uses TRBV5-6 and TRBJ1-3, with D perhaps matching TRBD1 (6 bases). Trimming shortened V by 2 bases and J by 4 bases, and 13 bases separated the two germline ends. This CDR3 is 15 amino acids long. Germline CDR1 SGHDT, CDR2 YYEEEE. CDR3 loop: CASSFLGGSGNTIYF. DNA for the CDR3: TGTGCCAGCAGCTTCCTCGGGGGCAGCGGAAACACCATATATTTT.

The chain links TRBV14 to TRBJ1-2; tentative D call: TRBD1 (6 bases). With 4 bases removed from V and 3 bases from J, the gap between germline ends came to 9 bases. The length of the CDR3 is 13 residues. From germline, CDR1 is SGHDN and CDR2 FVKESK. The CDR3 nucleotides read TGTGCCAGCAGCCGCGGACAGCACTATGGCTACACCTTC. Protein: CASSRGQHYGYTF. Based on the CDR3 plus reference TRBV14 and TRBJ1-2, the full variable domain is EAGVTQFPSHSVIEKGQTVTLRCDPISGHDNLYWYRRVMGKEIKFLLHFVKESKQDESGMPNNRFLAERTGGTYSTLKVQPAELEDSGVYFCASSRGQHYGYTFGSGTRLTVV.

V is TRBV6-1 and J is TRBJ2-7; D possibly corresponds to TRBD1 (6 bases). This CDR3 region has 14 residues. The germline CDR1 and CDR2 sequences are MNHNS and SASEGT. V was clipped by 3 bases and J by 2 bases, with 11 bases between them. The CDR3 DNA reads TGTGCCAGCAGTGATGGTGGGGGCCCCTACGAGCAGTACTTC. This sequence encodes CASSDGGGPYEQYF.

CDR3 DNA: TGTGCCAGCAGCCGGGGACAGGGTGGTGAGACCCAGTACTTC. Its protein is CASSRGQGGETQYF. This chain uses TRBV7-2 with TRBJ2-5; 9 nucleotides match TRBD1. CDR3 length equals 14 residues. With V trimmed by 5 bases and J by 5 bases, 6 bases remained unmatched. CDR1 is SGHTA, CDR2 FQGNSA, per germline.

The chain uses TRBV5-1 and TRBJ2-5; 7 bases fit TRBD2. Germline trimming cut 0 bases from V and 4 bases from J; bases unmatched to any gene: 9. The CDR3 is 16 residues long. Germline V gene data show CDR1 as SGHRS and CDR2 as YFSETQ. The CDR3 spells CASSLEYRRELETQYF. In DNA, the CDR3 is TGCGCCAGCAGCTTGGAATATCGGCGGGAGTTAGAGACCCAGTACTTC. Based on the CDR3 plus reference TRBV5-1 and TRBJ2-5, the full variable domain is KAGVTQTPRYLIKTRGQQVTLSCSPISGHRSVSWYQQTPGQGLQFLFEYFSETQRNKGNFPGRFSGRQFSNSRSEMNVSTLELGDSALYLCASSLEYRRELETQYFGPGTRLLVL.

This clone was picked up one time. The chain recombines TRBV9 with TRBJ1-1; D remains unclear. This CDR3 spans 14 amino acids. The germline CDR1 and CDR2 sequences are SGDLS and YYNGEE. The V end lost 0 bases, the J end lost 1 base, and 7 bases lay between the germline ends. The CDR3 DNA follows: TGTGCCAGCAGCGTAGCCCCAGAGAACACTGAAGCTTTCTTT. Translated: CASSVAPENTEAFF.

This clone has just a few counts. The genes are TRBV4-1 and TRBJ1-1; D uncertain. The germline V and J ends were trimmed by 2 bases and 7 bases, with 14 bases remaining between them. Germline-derived CDR1 and CDR2 are MGHRA and YSYEKL. This CDR3 spans 14 amino acids. The CDR3, as DNA: TGCGCCAGCAGCCAACCGACGGGAACAAGTGAAGCTTTCTTT. Its protein product is CASSQPTGTSEAFF.

The chain links TRBV28 to TRBJ1-1; D call uncertain. Trimming removed 3 bases from V and 2 bases from J, with 13 bases in between. CDR3 length: 15 amino acids. Germline CDR1 MDHEN, CDR2 SYDVKM. The CDR3 loop reads CASSFERGRNTEAFF. The CDR3 DNA follows: TGTGCCAGCAGTTTCGAGCGGGGTCGAAACACTGAAGCTTTCTTT.

V gene TRBV11-2 combines with J gene TRBJ1-5, with 7 bases fitting TRBD1. The CDR3 has 16 amino acids. Losses at the gene ends were 5 bases for V and 4 bases for J; bases not matched to a gene: 11. The germline V gene encodes CDR1 SGHAT and CDR2 FQNNGV. In DNA form, the CDR3 reads TGTGCCAGCAGCCAGAAGGTCGAGGGGGCTAATCAGCCCCAGCATTTT. Protein product: CASSQKVEGANQPQHF.

The rearrangement uses TRBV7-2 and TRBJ2-7; TRBD2 is a possible D gene (5 bases). CDR1 and CDR2 (germline): SGHTA, FQGNSA. The V end was cut by 4 bases, the J end by 7 bases, with 14 bases between. The CDR3 is 13 amino acids. The CDR3 region is CASSYWPGYEQYF. In DNA, the CDR3 is TGTGCCAGCAGCTACTGGCCGGGATATGAGCAGTACTTC.

This chain connects TRBV5-1 to TRBJ2-3; possible D gene TRBD2, 6 bases. The germline V and J ends were trimmed by 4 bases and 2 bases, with 8 bases remaining between them. CDR1 and CDR2 (germline): SGHRS, YFSETQ. This CDR3 has 13 amino acids. The CDR3 is CASSRGNTDTQYF. CDR3 in DNA: TGCGCCAGCAGCCGGGGGAACACAGATACGCAGTATTTT.

The chain links TRBV27 to TRBJ1-5; weak D call: TRBD1 (6 bases). This CDR3 is built from 13 residues. Between the trimmed V and J ends, which lost 3 bases and 4 bases, there was a span of 7 bases. Germline assignment: CDR1 MNHEY and CDR2 SMNVEV (reference sequence). CDR3 DNA: TGTGCCAGCAGTTTCGACAGGAATCAGCCCCAGCATTTT. Translation: CASSFDRNQPQHF.

This chain uses TRBV5-6 with TRBJ2-7; 8 nucleotides align to TRBD1. Trimming removed 3 bases from V and 9 bases from J; junction bases left unmatched: 17. Germline V lookup: CDR1 SGHDT, CDR2 YYEEEE. This CDR3 region has 16 residues. CDR3 sequence (DNA): TGTGCCAGCAGCTCGACGGACAGGGACGTTTTACAGGGGCAGTACTTC. This encodes CASSSTDRDVLQGQYF.

This sequence joins TRBV5-1 and TRBJ2-5, with 11 bases aligning to TRBD2. This CDR3 is 18 amino acids long. Germline V lookup: CDR1 SGHRS, CDR2 YFSETQ. The V segment lost 0 bases and the J segment 1 base; nucleotides outside the gene matches: 8. Here the CDR3 reads CASSLGKTSGVSQETQYF. The CDR3 nucleotides are TGCGCCAGCAGCTTGGGAAAGACTAGCGGGGTTTCCCAAGAGACCCAGTACTTC.

Here the CDR3 reads CASSVGPSTDTQYF. The CDR3 DNA sequence: TGTGCCAGCAGCGTAGGCCCAAGCACAGATACGCAGTATTTT. The gene calls are TRBV9 and TRBJ2-3; D unclear. The CDR3 sequence is 14 residues long. Germline CDR1 is SGDLS and CDR2 is YYNGEE. V lost 0 bases to trimming and J lost 0 bases, with 5 bases between them.